Listed here are 5 T cell receptor beta chains from one sample, sequenced in a study of blood T cell repertoires in COVID-19. Generated by immunoSEQ multiplex PCR, the TCRdb table keeps only in-frame clones and is missing some. The table includes more than 200,000 clones, approximately 86% detected once. Sequenced input: PBMCs or T cells enriched from blood (not recorded which). These TCRs come from a woman in her forties or fifties who had recovered from COVID-19.

The chain has TRBV9 and TRBJ2-3; D call uncertain. The CDR3 covers 14 residues. V was trimmed by 0 bases and J by 2 bases, leaving 7 bases between them. Germline-derived CDR1 and CDR2 are SGDLS and YYNGEE. As DNA, the CDR3 is TGTGCCAGCAGCGTAGTCCAGTCCACAGATACGCAGTATTTT. Encoded protein: CASSVVQSTDTQYF.

Worth noting for this clone: Other DNA sequences of this sample code for an identical CDR3. The chain uses TRBV29-1 and TRBJ2-5; D is uncertain. V was trimmed by 0 bases and J by 5 bases, leaving 4 bases between them. Germline CDR1 reads SQVTM; CDR2 reads ANQGSEA. The CDR3 sequence is 11 residues long. This CDR3 is CSVEDRETQYF. Written as DNA, the CDR3 is TGCAGCGTTGAAGATCGGGAGACCCAGTACTTC. The complete variable domain, with remaining parts taken from reference TRBV29-1 and TRBJ2-5, reads SAVISQKPSRDICQRGTSLTIQCQVDSQVTMMFWYRQQPGQSLTLIATANQGSEATYESGFVIDKFPISRPNLTFSTLTVSNMSPEDSSIYLCSVEDRETQYFGPGTRLLVL.

This clone has a single count. The chain employs TRBV7-9 and TRBJ1-2; perhaps TRBD1 as D (6 bases). Trimming stripped 4 bases from V and 1 base from J, with 13 bases between. CDR3 size: 15 residues. Germline-derived CDR1 and CDR2 are SEHNR and FQNEAQ (reference sequence). The CDR3 DNA follows: TGTGCCAGCAGCTCCACAGGGTCGGGTAACTATGGCTACACCTTC. Translating gives CASSSTGSGNYGYTF.

This chain joins TRBV6-5 and TRBJ1-2; maybe TRBD1 (6 bases). The V end was cut by 7 bases, the J end by 7 bases, with 19 bases between. The length of the CDR3 is 14 residues. From germline, CDR1 is MNHEY and CDR2 SVGAGI. In DNA, the CDR3 is TGTGCCAGCAAGGGTCCAGGGGAATCAGGTGGCTACACCTTC. Translated: CASKGPGESGGYTF.

The chain combines TRBV28 with TRBJ2-3; 12 nucleotides line up with TRBD2. CDR3 length: 16 amino acids. CDR1 and CDR2 (germline): MDHEN, SYDVKM. J lost 6 bases, V lost 3 bases, and 7 bases had no gene match. CDR3 residues: CASSFLRLAGVDTQYF. The CDR3 region has the DNA TGTGCCAGCAGTTTCCTTCGACTAGCGGGAGTGGATACGCAGTATTTT.